Listed below are T cell receptor beta chains from one sample, sequenced in a study of identical twins. TCRdb called the 5' RACE reads again in MiXCR, with one record for every CDR3 protein. The sample lists some 900,000 distinct CDR3 sequences; about 12% were seen once. The sample also formed part of further work on yellow fever vaccine responses in identical twins.

Sequencing used PBMCs. These receptors originate from a woman under 30 in good health. Each CDR3 is given with its conserved first and last residue. The order of the fields is clone size, V gene, J gene, D gene, CDR3 DNA, CDR3 protein. A D gene is named only where the DNA matches it firmly. Not all rows give a size; the values are once, few, many and, for expanded clones, a class.

>.|TRBV24-1|TRBJ2-3|.
TGTGCCACCAGTGATTGGGGACTCCTCCGCACAGATACGCATTATTTT
CATSDWGLLRTDTHYF
>few|TRBV6-1|TRBJ2-7|TRBD1
TGTGCCAGCAGTGGACTGGGACAGGGGATCTACGAGCAGTACTTC
CASSGLGQGIYEQYF
>.|TRBV7-6|TRBJ2-7|TRBD2
TGTGCCAGCAGCTTAGATAGGTCTAGCGGGAAGACCTACGAGCAGTACTTC
CASSLDRSSGKTYEQYF
>.|TRBV15|TRBJ2-2|.
TGTGCCACCAGCAGCCCCCCCGATTCGACAGGTTCGAACACCGGGGAGCTGTTTTTT
CATSSPPDSTGSNTGELFF
>many|TRBV15|TRBJ2-6|.
TGTGCCACCAGCAGAGATTCGGGTTCTGGGGCCAACGTCCTGACTTTC
CATSRDSGSGANVLTF
>few|TRBV11-2|TRBJ2-5|TRBD2
TGTGCCAGCAGCGGACTAGCGGGGGGAAGAAAAGAGACCCAGTACTTC
CASSGLAGGRKETQYF
>many|TRBV3-1|TRBJ1-1|.
TGTGCCAGCAGCCAGGAGAACACTGAAGCTTTCTTT
CASSQENTEAFF
>few|TRBV24-1|TRBJ2-3|TRBD2
TGTGCCACCAGTGAAGGGACTAGCGGGGGGGATACGCAGTATTTT
CATSEGTSGGDTQYF
>.|TRBV5-1|TRBJ1-4|TRBD1
TGCGCCAGCAGGCGTGGACAGGGGGAAATTTCAACTAATGAAAAACTGTTTTTT
CASRRGQGEISTNEKLFF
>.|TRBV20-1|TRBJ2-1|.
TGCAGTGTCGGGCAACTCAATGAGCAGTTCTTC
CSVGQLNEQFF
>.|TRBV6-2/TRBV6-3|TRBJ1-4|.
TGTGCCAGCAGTTTATTCAGAACTAACGAAAAACTGTTTTTT
CASSLFRTNEKLFF
>many|TRBV28|TRBJ1-1|.
TGTGCCAGCAGTTTACCAGCCAACACTGAAGCTTTCTTT
CASSLPANTEAFF
>.|TRBV6-5|TRBJ1-4|.
TGTGCCAGCAGTTTCGAGGGAAGTAGTGAAAAACTGTTTTTT
CASSFEGSSEKLFF
>.|TRBV7-5|TRBJ1-1|.
.
CISVSEGDRHMNTEAFF
>many|TRBV11-2|TRBJ2-1|TRBD1
TGTGCCAGCAGCCGACAGGGACCATACAATGAGCAGTTCTTC
CASSRQGPYNEQFF
>few|TRBV6-1|TRBJ2-5|.
TGTGCCAGCAGGGTCAGGGAGCGGGAGACCCAGTACTTC
CASRVRERETQYF
>many|TRBV28|TRBJ1-2|.
TGTGCCACCAAAAGAGGGGACCTCTATGGCTACACCTTC
CATKRGDLYGYTF
>many|TRBV12-3/TRBV12-4|TRBJ2-1|.
TGTGCCAGCATAACTAGTTACTCCTACAATGAGCAGTTCTTC
CASITSYSYNEQFF
>.|TRBV7-9|TRBJ2-1|TRBD2
TGTGCCAGCAGCCCAGCTAGCGGGGGATACAATGAGCAGTTCTTC
CASSPASGGYNEQFF
>few|TRBV18|TRBJ2-1|TRBD1
TGTGCCAGCTCATCCGGACAGGGAATCGTCAATGAGCAGTTCTTC
CASSSGQGIVNEQFF
>.|TRBV14|TRBJ2-5|TRBD1
TGTGCCAGCAGCCCAATTTCAGGGGGTCATCAAGAGACCCAGTACTTC
CASSPISGGHQETQYF
>few|TRBV2|TRBJ2-1|.
TGTGCCAGCAGGCATTCCGTAGTGGAGCAGTTCTTC
CASRHSVVEQFF
>many|TRBV2|TRBJ2-5|TRBD2
TGTGCCAGCAGCAGACTAGCGGAGACCCAGTACTTC
CASSRLAETQYF
>.|TRBV12-3/TRBV12-4|TRBJ1-1|.
TGTGCCAGCAGTTACGCGACGAGCTCTTACACTGAAGCTTTCTTT
CASSYATSSYTEAFF
>few|TRBV3-1|TRBJ2-2|TRBD2
TGTGCCAGCAGCCACACCGGGACTAGCTCCGCCGGGGAGCTGTTTTTT
CASSHTGTSSAGELFF
>many|TRBV3-1|TRBJ2-3|.
TGTGCCAGCAGCCAAGATAAAGCGCCCTACACAGATACGCAGTATTTT
CASSQDKAPYTDTQYF
>.|TRBV11-2|TRBJ2-5|.
TGTGCCAGCAGCTTAGATTTTTGGACACAGCAAGAGACCCAGTACTTC
CASSLDFWTQQETQYF
>few|TRBV4-2|TRBJ2-1|TRBD2
TGTGCCAGCAGCCAGGGTAGCGGGGGGTTCTACAATGAGCAGTTCTTC
CASSQGSGGFYNEQFF
>.|TRBV12-3/TRBV12-4|TRBJ2-3|.
TGTGCCAGCAGTTTTGGTAGCTTCTTCACAGATACGCAGTATTTT
CASSFGSFFTDTQYF
>few|TRBV4-1|TRBJ2-5|.
TGCGCCAGCAGCCAAGATCCCTACCAAACGGCCCAGTACTTC
CASSQDPYQTAQYF
>.|TRBV5-5|TRBJ2-1|.
TGTGCCAGCAGCTTGGCGGACATCTTGTTCACCCACAATGAGCAGTTCTTC
CASSLADILFTHNEQFF
>few|TRBV10-3|TRBJ2-2|TRBD2
TGTGCCATCGGGCTAGCGGACACCGGGGAGCTGTTTTTT
CAIGLADTGELFF
>many|TRBV5-6|TRBJ2-2|TRBD1
TGTGCCAGCAGCTACGGAGACAGGGCCGGGGAGCTGTTTTTT
CASSYGDRAGELFF
>.|TRBV10-3|TRBJ2-5|TRBD2
TGTGCCTCAGGACTAGCGGTACAAGAGACCCAGTACTTC
CASGLAVQETQYF
>few|TRBV5-1|TRBJ2-6|TRBD1
TGCGCCAGCAGCCCAAGACAGGGGACCGGGGCCAACGTCCTGACTTTC
CASSPRQGTGANVLTF
>many|TRBV5-1|TRBJ2-3|.
TGCGCCAGCAGAGGGGATGGACTCGGCACAGATACGCAGTATTTT
CASRGDGLGTDTQYF
>many|TRBV7-9|TRBJ2-1|.
TGTGCCAGCAGCTTAGTACCTGCACCCGCCTACAATGAGCAGTTCTTC
CASSLVPAPAYNEQFF
>.|TRBV7-2|TRBJ2-3|.
TGTGCCAGCGGGGCCATGCCTGGTACGCAGTATTTT
CASGAMPGTQYF
>.|TRBV3-1|TRBJ1-5|.
TGTGCCAGCAGCCAAGATCCAGGCCGTAGTCAGCCCCAGCATTTT
CASSQDPGRSQPQHF
>.|TRBV7-3|TRBJ2-7|TRBD1
TGTGCCAGCAGCTTAATACCCGGACAGGCCGAGCAGTACTTC
CASSLIPGQAEQYF
>few|TRBV20-1|TRBJ2-3|.
TGCAGTGCTAGAACCGGGACTCGTAGGGATACGCAGTATTTT
CSARTGTRRDTQYF
>few|TRBV11-2|TRBJ2-3|.
TGTGCCAGCAGCTTATTCAACCAGTGGGGGCCATCCACAGATACGCAGTATTTT
CASSLFNQWGPSTDTQYF
>few|TRBV20-1|TRBJ2-1|.
TGCAGTGCTCGGAGGACCGACGGAGTGAATGAGCAGTTCTTC
CSARRTDGVNEQFF
>.|TRBV5-5|TRBJ1-4|.
TGTGCCAGCAGCAGGGAACCAACTAATGAAAAACTGTTTTTT
CASSREPTNEKLFF
>.|TRBV2|TRBJ2-7|TRBD2
TGTGCCAGCAGTGTTAGCGGGAGAAGATACGAGCAGTACTTC
CASSVSGRRYEQYF
>few|TRBV5-1|TRBJ2-1|TRBD2
TGCGCCAGCAGCTCCGGCCGAGCGGGGCCATACAATGAGCAGTTCTTC
CASSSGRAGPYNEQFF
>.|TRBV20-1|TRBJ2-3|.
TGCAGTGCACCCACGACCGGATCTAGCACAGATACGCAGTATTTT
CSAPTTGSSTDTQYF